Following are 6 T cell receptor beta chains from one sample sequenced in a study of Tregs in tolerant kidney transplant recipients. Clones were sequenced by immunoSEQ multiplex PCR, and TCRdb holds only the in-frame ones, with some missing. Seen here are some 68,000 clones, 65% to 85% observed once, and the top ten hold 3.5% to 5.5%. Sequencing was carried out using CD4+ T cells from blood. Receptors originate from a human donor in good health.

The chain employs TRBV7-9 and TRBJ2-7; 7 bases are shared with TRBD2. The germline CDR1 and CDR2 sequences are SEHNR and FQNEAQ (reference sequence). The junction had 10 bases not matched to a gene; V was cut back by 3 bases and J by 2 bases. CDR3 size: 16 residues. CDR3 DNA sequence: TGTGCCAGCAGCTTTACCCCGACTAGCTCGCCCTACGAGCAGTACTTC. It encodes CASSFTPTSSPYEQYF.

This chain connects TRBV11-3 to TRBJ2-5; 7 nucleotides align to TRBD1. The CDR3 is 14 amino acids. V shed 1 base, J shed 7 bases, and the junction held 6 bases outside the gene matches. CDR1 SGHNT and CDR2 YENEEA come from the germline V gene. DNA of the CDR3: TGTGCCAGCAGCTTAGTCGGGACAGAGGGGACCCAGTACTTC. Translated: CASSLVGTEGTQYF.

The chain joins TRBV4-2 to TRBJ1-2, with 8 bases matching TRBD1. This CDR3 has 14 residues. Germline lookup yields CDR1 LGHNA and CDR2 YNFKEQ. J was trimmed by 4 bases and V by 5 bases; bases with no gene match: 6. This CDR3 reads CASSSGTGGYGYTF. The CDR3, as DNA: TGTGCCAGCAGCTCCGGGACAGGAGGCTATGGCTACACCTTC.

This chain uses TRBV6-5 with TRBJ2-1; D is unresolved. Trimming took off 10 bases at V and 4 bases at J, with 11 bases between the two ends. Germline V gene sequence: CDR1 MNHEY, CDR2 SVGAGI. This CDR3 spans 12 amino acids. Written as DNA, the CDR3 is TGTGCCACCGGCGGCCCGTACAATGAGCAGTTCTTC. This codes for CATGGPYNEQFF.

This chain connects TRBV5-1 to TRBJ1-6; tentatively, D is TRBD1 (5 bases). V lost 6 bases and J 5 bases, leaving 12 bases between the germline ends. CDR1 SGHRS and CDR2 YFSETQ come from the germline V gene. The CDR3 is 14 residues long. In DNA form, the CDR3 reads TGCGCCAGCAAAAGACAGAGCAATAATTCACCCCTCCACTTT. Translation: CASKRQSNNSPLHF.

The chain recombines TRBV5-6 with TRBJ2-7; D call uncertain. This CDR3 is built from 16 residues. V lost 0 bases and J lost 3, with 16 bases in between. Germline V CDR1 and CDR2: SGHDT, YYEEEE. This CDR3 is CASSLEGGGVDYEQYF. CDR3 nucleotide sequence: TGTGCCAGCAGCTTGGAGGGTGGTGGGGTGGACTACGAGCAGTACTTC.